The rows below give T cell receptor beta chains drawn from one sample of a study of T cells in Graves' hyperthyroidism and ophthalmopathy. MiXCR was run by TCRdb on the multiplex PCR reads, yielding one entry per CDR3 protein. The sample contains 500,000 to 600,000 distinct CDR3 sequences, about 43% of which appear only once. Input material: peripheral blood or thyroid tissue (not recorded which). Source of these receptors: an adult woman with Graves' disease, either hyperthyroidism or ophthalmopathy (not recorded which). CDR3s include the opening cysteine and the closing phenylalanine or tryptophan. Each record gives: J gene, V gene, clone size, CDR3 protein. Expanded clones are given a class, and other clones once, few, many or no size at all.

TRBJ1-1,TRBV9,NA,CASSKSDTVKAFF
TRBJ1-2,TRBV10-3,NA,CASQGADYGYTF
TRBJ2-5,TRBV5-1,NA,CASSPTGTGEETQYF
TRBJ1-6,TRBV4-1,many,CASSPRGYNSPLHF
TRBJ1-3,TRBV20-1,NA,CSARDQGGNTIYF
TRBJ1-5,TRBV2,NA,CASSLGQGDNQPQHF
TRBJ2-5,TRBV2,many,CASSEGETQYF
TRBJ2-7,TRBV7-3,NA,CASSIGTGVYEQYF
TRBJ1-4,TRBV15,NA,CATSREGLRLFF
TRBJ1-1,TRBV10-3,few,CAIQTGTPNTEAFF
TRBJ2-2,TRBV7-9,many,CASSLEAATGELFF
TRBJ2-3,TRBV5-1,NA,CASSWPSRDTQYF
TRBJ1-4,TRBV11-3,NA,CASSPSREKLFF
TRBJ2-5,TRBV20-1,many,CSASISWVTQYF
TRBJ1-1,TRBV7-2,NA,CASSLSAITNTEAFF
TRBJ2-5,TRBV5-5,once,CASRRASRCTSQETQYF
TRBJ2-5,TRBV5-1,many,CASLEGTSGFGETQYF